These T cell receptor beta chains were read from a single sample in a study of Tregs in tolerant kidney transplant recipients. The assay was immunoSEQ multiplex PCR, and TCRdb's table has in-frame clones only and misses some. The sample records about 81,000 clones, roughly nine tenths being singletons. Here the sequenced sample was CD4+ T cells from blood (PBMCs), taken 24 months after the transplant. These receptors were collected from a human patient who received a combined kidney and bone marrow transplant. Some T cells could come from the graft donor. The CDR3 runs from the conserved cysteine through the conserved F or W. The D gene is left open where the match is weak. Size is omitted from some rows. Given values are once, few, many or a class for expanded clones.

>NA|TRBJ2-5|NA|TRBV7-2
TGTGCCAGCAGCTTGGACTCTGGGACCCAGTACTTC
CASSLDSGTQYF
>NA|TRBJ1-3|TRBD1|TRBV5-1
TGCGCCAGCAGCTTGGGCCGACAGGGCTACTCTGGAAACACCATATATTTT
CASSLGRQGYSGNTIYF
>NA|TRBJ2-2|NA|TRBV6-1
TGTGCCAGCAGTGAGACACTCTTGGACACCGGGGAGCTGTTTTTT
CASSETLLDTGELFF
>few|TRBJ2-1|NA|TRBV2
TGTGCCAGTCTCTTGTTAGCTGCAACTTCCTACAATGAGCAGTTCTTC
CASLLLAATSYNEQFF
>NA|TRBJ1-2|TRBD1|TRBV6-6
TGTGCCAGCAGGACAGGGTCGGCATCCGGCTACACCTTC
CASRTGSASGYTF
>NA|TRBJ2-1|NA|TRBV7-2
TGTGCCAGCAGCTTAGGGGCAGCAACCATCCTCTTCTTC
CASSLGAATILFF
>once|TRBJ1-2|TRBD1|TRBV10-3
TGTGCCATCAGTGAGTCGCGGGCAGGGGGCGCGTCTGGCTATGGCTACACCTTC
CAISESRAGGASGYGYTF
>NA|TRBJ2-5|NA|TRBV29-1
TGCAGCGTTGAAATCCAGGGGCTTGTGACCCAGTACTTC
CSVEIQGLVTQYF
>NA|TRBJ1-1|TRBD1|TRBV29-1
TGCAGCGCGGGACAGGGGGGGAACACTGAAGCTTTCTTT
CSAGQGGNTEAFF
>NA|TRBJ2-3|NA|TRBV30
TGTGCCTGGAAAGCTAGCGTCACAGATACGCAGTATTTT
CAWKASVTDTQYF
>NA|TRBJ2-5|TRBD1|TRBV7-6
TGTGCCAGCTCACCGGGGACAGGGGGCGCAAAGACCCAGTACTTC
CASSPGTGGAKTQYF
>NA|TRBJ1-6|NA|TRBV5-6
TGTGCCAGCAGCTTTAGAGGGCAGGCCTCCTTACTTTATAATTCCCCCCTCCACTTT
CASSFRGQASLLYNSPLHF
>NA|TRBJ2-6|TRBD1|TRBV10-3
TGTGCCATCAGTGTAGCCCGGGACAGAACTCTCTCTGGGGCCAACGTCCTGACTTTC
CAISVARDRTLSGANVLTF
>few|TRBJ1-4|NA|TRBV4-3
TGCGCCAGCAGCGCTCGGAATGAAAAACTGTTTTTT
CASSARNEKLFF
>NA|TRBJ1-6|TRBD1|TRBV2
TGTGCCAGCAGCGCCCACTCAGGGGGAACCTACTCCTATAATTCCCCCCTCCACTTT
CASSAHSGGTYSYNSPLHF
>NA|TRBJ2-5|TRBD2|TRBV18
TGTGCCAGCTCACCCGGACTAGCGGGAGGGGAGGAGACCCAGTACTTC
CASSPGLAGGEETQYF
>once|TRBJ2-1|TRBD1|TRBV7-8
TGTGCCAGCAGCTCTTTCCGGCAGGGGGCTTGGAATGAGCAGTTCTTC
CASSSFRQGAWNEQFF
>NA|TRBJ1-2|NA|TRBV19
TGTGCCAGTAGCGAAACAGGGTTGGACTATGGCTACACCTTC
CASSETGLDYGYTF
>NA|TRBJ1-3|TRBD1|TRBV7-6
TGTGCCAGCAGCTTAACTAGACAGGGGGAAGGAAACACCATATATTTT
CASSLTRQGEGNTIYF
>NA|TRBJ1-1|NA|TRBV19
TGTGCCAGTAGTAGGGGGGGCACTGAAGCTTTCTTT
CASSRGGTEAFF
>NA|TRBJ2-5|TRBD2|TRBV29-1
TGCAGCGTCCGACGGCGGGGGGCTTGGGGGGGAGAGACCCAGTACTTC
CSVRRRGAWGGETQYF
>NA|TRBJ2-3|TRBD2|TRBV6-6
TGTGCCAGCAGTTTGGGACTAGCGGGAGTGACAGATACGCAGTATTTT
CASSLGLAGVTDTQYF
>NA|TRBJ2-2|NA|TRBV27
TGTGCCAGCAGTCCGGGGGGCCACCGTGGCACCGGGGAGCTGTTTTTT
CASSPGGHRGTGELFF
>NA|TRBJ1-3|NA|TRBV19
TGTGCCAGTAGTCCTCAGGCCGCTGGAAACACCATATATTTT
CASSPQAAGNTIYF
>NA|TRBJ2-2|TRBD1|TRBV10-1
TGCGCCAGCAGAGCCGGACAGGGGGCAATCGGGGAGCTGTTTTTT
CASRAGQGAIGELFF
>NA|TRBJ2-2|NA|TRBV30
TGTGCCTGGAGCGGAGTTCCGCCCGGGGAGCTGTTTTTT
CAWSGVPPGELFF